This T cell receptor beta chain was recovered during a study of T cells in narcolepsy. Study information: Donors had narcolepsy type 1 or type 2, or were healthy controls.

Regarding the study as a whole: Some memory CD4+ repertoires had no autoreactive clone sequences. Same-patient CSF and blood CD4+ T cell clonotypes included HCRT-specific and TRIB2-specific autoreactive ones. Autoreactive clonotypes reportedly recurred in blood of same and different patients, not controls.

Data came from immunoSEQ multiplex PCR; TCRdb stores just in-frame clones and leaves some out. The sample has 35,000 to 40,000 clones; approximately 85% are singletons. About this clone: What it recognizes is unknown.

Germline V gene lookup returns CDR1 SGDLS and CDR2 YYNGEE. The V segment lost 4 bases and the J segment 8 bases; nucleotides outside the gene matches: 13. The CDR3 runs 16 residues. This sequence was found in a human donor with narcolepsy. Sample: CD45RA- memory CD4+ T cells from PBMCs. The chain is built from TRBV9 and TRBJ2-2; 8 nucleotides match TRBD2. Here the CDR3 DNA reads TGTGCCAGCAGCCCACCCCCGGGACTAGGGGAAGGGGAGCTGTTTTTT. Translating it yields CASSPPPGLGEGELFF.